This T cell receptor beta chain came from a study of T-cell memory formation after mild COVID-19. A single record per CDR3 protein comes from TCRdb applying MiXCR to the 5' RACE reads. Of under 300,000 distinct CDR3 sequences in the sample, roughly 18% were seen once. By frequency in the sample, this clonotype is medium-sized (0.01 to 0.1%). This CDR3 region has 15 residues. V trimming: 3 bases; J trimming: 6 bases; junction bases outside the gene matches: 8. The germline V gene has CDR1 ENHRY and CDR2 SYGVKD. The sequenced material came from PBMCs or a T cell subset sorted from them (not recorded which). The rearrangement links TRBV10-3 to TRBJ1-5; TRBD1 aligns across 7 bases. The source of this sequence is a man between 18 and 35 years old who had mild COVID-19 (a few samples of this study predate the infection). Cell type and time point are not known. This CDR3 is CAISDFDRVGQPQHF. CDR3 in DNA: TGTGCCATCAGTGATTTTGACAGGGTGGGTCAGCCCCAGCATTTT.